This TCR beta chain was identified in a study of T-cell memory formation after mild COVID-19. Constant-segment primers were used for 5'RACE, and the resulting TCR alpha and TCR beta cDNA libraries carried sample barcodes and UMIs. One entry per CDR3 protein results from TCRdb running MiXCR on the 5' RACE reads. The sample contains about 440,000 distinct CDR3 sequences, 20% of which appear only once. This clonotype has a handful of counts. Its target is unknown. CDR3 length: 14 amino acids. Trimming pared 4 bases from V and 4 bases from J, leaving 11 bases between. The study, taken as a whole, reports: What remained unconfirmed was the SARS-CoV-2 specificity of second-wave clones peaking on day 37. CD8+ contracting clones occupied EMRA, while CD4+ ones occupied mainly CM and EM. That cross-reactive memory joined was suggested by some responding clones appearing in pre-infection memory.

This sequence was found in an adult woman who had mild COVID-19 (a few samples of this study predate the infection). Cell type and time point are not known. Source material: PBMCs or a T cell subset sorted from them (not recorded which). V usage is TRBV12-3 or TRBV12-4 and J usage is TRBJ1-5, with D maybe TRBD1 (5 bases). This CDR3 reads CASSWRGFNQPQHF. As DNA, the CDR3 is TGTGCCAGCAGTTGGAGGGGCTTTAATCAGCCCCAGCATTTT.